Listed below are T cell receptor beta chains from one sample, sequenced in a study of response to subunit inactivated influenza vaccine. TCRdb independently ran MiXCR on the RT-PCR reads; one entry per CDR3 protein. The table lists approximately 700,000 distinct CDR3 sequences, about 15% of them singletons. The source material was PBMCs from blood, sampled 14 to 15 days before vaccination. These receptors were collected from a man over 45 who received an inactivated influenza vaccine. Both conserved end residues are part of each CDR3. The D gene is left open where the match is weak. Size is omitted from some rows. Given values are once, few, many or a class for expanded clones.

>TRBV28|TRBJ2-5|.|.
TGTGCCAGCAGTCGTGGACCTCGAATGCCTTGGGAGACCCAGTACTTC
CASSRGPRMPWETQYF
>TRBV4-3|TRBJ2-7|.|.
TGCGCCAGCAGCCAAGTCCCCGGTCCCGGAGGTGAGCAGTACTTC
CASSQVPGPGGEQYF
>TRBV5-1|TRBJ2-5|few|.
TGCGCCAGCAGCTTCAGTGGTGGCGAGACCCAGTACTTC
CASSFSGGETQYF
>TRBV20-1|TRBJ1-5|.|.
TGCAGTGCTCACGGCCATAGCAATCAGCCCCAGCATTTT
CSAHGHSNQPQHF
>TRBV18|TRBJ2-7|many|.
TGTGCCAGCTCACCACCGAGGGCTTACGAGCAGTACTTC
CASSPPRAYEQYF
>TRBV20-1|TRBJ2-2|few|.
TGCAGTGCTAGGGAAGGGATCTCCGGGGAGCTGTTTTTT
CSAREGISGELFF
>TRBV10-3|TRBJ2-1|.|TRBD2
TGTGCCATTGGGACTAGCGGGAGCTACAATGAGCAGTTCTTC
CAIGTSGSYNEQFF
>TRBV3-1|TRBJ2-3|few|.
TGTGCCAGCAGCCAAGTTGGGCAGTCTAACCCCACAGATACGCAGTATTTT
CASSQVGQSNPTDTQYF
>TRBV2|TRBJ2-3|few|.
TGTGCCAGCAACAGGGAGCAGACAGATACGCAGTATTTT
CASNREQTDTQYF
>TRBV6-1|TRBJ1-4|.|.
TGTGCCAGCACTCCTGGGGGGAAACTGTTTTTT
CASTPGGKLFF
>TRBV24-1|TRBJ1-4|many|.
TGTGCCACCAGTGAAGTCCGGGCAGGAGAAAAACTGTTTTTT
CATSEVRAGEKLFF
>TRBV4-3|TRBJ2-2|few|.
TGCGCCAGCAGCCAAGATCCTTTAGCAGGAATAGGGGAGCTGTTTTTT
CASSQDPLAGIGELFF
>TRBV6-2/TRBV6-3|TRBJ1-5|many|.
TGTGCCAGCAGTTACCTTTATAGCAATCAGCCCCAGCATTTT
CASSYLYSNQPQHF
>TRBV20-1|TRBJ2-1|.|.
TGCAGTGCTAGAGAACAGCCGGACAATGAGCAGTTCTTC
CSAREQPDNEQFF
>TRBV7-9|TRBJ2-5|many|.
TGTGCCAGCAGCTACGGTTTTGGGGTAACGGAGACCCAGTACTTC
CASSYGFGVTETQYF
>TRBV7-2|TRBJ2-5|many|TRBD2
TGTGCCAGCAGCTTAGTAGCGGGAGAGGCAGAGACCCAGTACTTC
CASSLVAGEAETQYF
>TRBV7-9|TRBJ2-3|.|.
TGTGCCAGCAGCTTATCACTAAGTGCAGATACGCAGTATTTT
CASSLSLSADTQYF
>TRBV10-2|TRBJ2-3|.|.
TGCGCCAGCAGTTCAGGGGAAACAGATACGCAGTATTTT
CASSSGETDTQYF
>TRBV20-1|TRBJ1-6|.|.
TGCAGTGCTCCCATGGCAGGGGTAAACGCCTATAATTCACCCCTCCACTTT
CSAPMAGVNAYNSPLHF
>TRBV4-1|TRBJ2-2|few|.
TGCGCCAGCAGCCACCCGGCCACCGGGGAGCTGTTTTTT
CASSHPATGELFF
>TRBV4-1|TRBJ2-7|many|.
TGCGCCAGCAGCCCCAACCGGGACCTGGGGACCTACGAGCAGTACTTC
CASSPNRDLGTYEQYF
>TRBV11-2|TRBJ2-5|.|TRBD1
TGTGCCAGCAGCTTGGGACAGTGGGAGACCCAGTACTTC
CASSLGQWETQYF
>TRBV6-2/TRBV6-3|TRBJ2-7|.|.
TGTGCCAGCAGTTACTCGAATCGGGCGCAGTACTTC
CASSYSNRAQYF
>TRBV20-1|TRBJ1-2|few|TRBD1
TGCAGTGCCCCACCCGGGACAGGGTCTTTCTCCCTCTATGGCTACACCTTC
CSAPPGTGSFSLYGYTF
>TRBV9|TRBJ1-4|.|.
TGTGCCAGCAGCGTAGCTCCCGGCGGGGGGCGAGAAAAACTGTTTTTT
CASSVAPGGGREKLFF
>TRBV24-1|TRBJ2-1|few|.
TGTGCCACCAGTGATCCCGGGCACAATGAGCAGTTCTTC
CATSDPGHNEQFF
>TRBV6-2/TRBV6-3|TRBJ2-3|few|.
TGTGCCAGCAGTTACTCGAGAGATACGCAGTATTTT
CASSYSRDTQYF
>TRBV6-5|TRBJ2-1|many|TRBD2
TGTGCCAGCAGTTACTCAGCGGGGTACAATGAGCAGTTCTTC
CASSYSAGYNEQFF
>TRBV6-5|TRBJ2-7|.|TRBD2
TGTGCCAGCAGTTACGGCGGGGGAGTCTACGAGCAGTACTTC
CASSYGGGVYEQYF
>TRBV19|TRBJ1-5|.|.
TGTGCCAGTAGTATAGGTTACAGGGCCCGGAGGGGAGGACAGCCCCAGCATTTT
CASSIGYRARRGGQPQHF
>TRBV5-1|TRBJ2-3|few|.
TGCGCCAGCAGTGAGGATAGGGGTACGCAGTATTTT
CASSEDRGTQYF
>TRBV20-1|TRBJ2-7|.|TRBD1
TGCAGTGCCGTTGATTGGACAGGGGGCTCCTACGAGCAGTACTTC
CSAVDWTGGSYEQYF
>TRBV6-5|TRBJ1-5|few|TRBD1
TGTGCCAGCAGTTTTCAGGGGGTAGGTCAGCCCCAGCATTTT
CASSFQGVGQPQHF
>TRBV12-3/TRBV12-4|TRBJ1-1|.|.
TGTGCCAGCAGGTCCCAGGAGGGGGGGGGCACTGAAGCTTTCTTT
CASRSQEGGGTEAFF
>TRBV30|TRBJ2-5|few|TRBD2
TGTGCCTGGACGCTAGGGCTAGCGGGAGGCCAAGAGACCCAGTACTTC
CAWTLGLAGGQETQYF
>TRBV27|TRBJ2-1|.|.
TGTGCCAGCCGGCTCGTGGAATCTTACAATGAGCAGTTCTTC
CASRLVESYNEQFF
>TRBV29-1|TRBJ1-1|few|.
TGCAGCGTTGAAAAGGGAACGACTGAAGCTTTCTTT
CSVEKGTTEAFF
>TRBV4-3|TRBJ1-2|few|.
TGCGCCAGCAGCCAAGTGATTAGGGATGGCTACACCTTC
CASSQVIRDGYTF
>TRBV3-1|TRBJ2-1|.|.
TGTGCCAGCAGCCGCATGAGGGGGGGCACCTACAATGAGCAGTTCTTC
CASSRMRGGTYNEQFF
>TRBV15|TRBJ2-2|many|.
TGTGCCACACAGCTCAGGAAAAACACCGGGGAGCTGTTTTTT
CATQLRKNTGELFF
>TRBV6-1|TRBJ2-1|.|TRBD1
TGTGCCAGCTACGGGACAGGGACCAATGCGCAGTTCTTC
CASYGTGTNAQFF
>TRBV4-3|TRBJ1-5|few|TRBD1
TGCGCCAGCAGCCAAGATGGACAGGACAATCAGCCCCAGCATTTT
CASSQDGQDNQPQHF
>TRBV20-1|TRBJ2-5|.|.
TGCAGTGCTAGACCTTCCACGGAGACCCAGTACTTC
CSARPSTETQYF
>TRBV9|TRBJ2-7|.|TRBD1
TGTGCCAGCAGCTTATACGGACAGGGGGGCTACGAGCAGTACTTC
CASSLYGQGGYEQYF
>TRBV14|TRBJ2-7|few|.
TGTGCCAGCAGCCACCTTTTTGGAAGCATCCGCGAGCAGTACTTC
CASSHLFGSIREQYF
>TRBV7-9|TRBJ1-2|few|.
TGTGCCAGCAGCTTAGATAGAACGTGGCATGGCTACACCTTC
CASSLDRTWHGYTF
>TRBV15|TRBJ1-1|few|.
TGTGCCACCAGCAGAGACAATTTCCGGGGTGAAGCTTTCTTT
CATSRDNFRGEAFF
>TRBV10-3|TRBJ2-7|.|TRBD1
TGTGCCATCAGAGATGGGACAGGGGTGTCCTACGAGCAGTACTTC
CAIRDGTGVSYEQYF
>TRBV6-6|TRBJ1-1|.|TRBD1
TGTGCCAGCAAAGAGACAGGGTCCACTGAAGCTTTCTTT
CASKETGSTEAFF